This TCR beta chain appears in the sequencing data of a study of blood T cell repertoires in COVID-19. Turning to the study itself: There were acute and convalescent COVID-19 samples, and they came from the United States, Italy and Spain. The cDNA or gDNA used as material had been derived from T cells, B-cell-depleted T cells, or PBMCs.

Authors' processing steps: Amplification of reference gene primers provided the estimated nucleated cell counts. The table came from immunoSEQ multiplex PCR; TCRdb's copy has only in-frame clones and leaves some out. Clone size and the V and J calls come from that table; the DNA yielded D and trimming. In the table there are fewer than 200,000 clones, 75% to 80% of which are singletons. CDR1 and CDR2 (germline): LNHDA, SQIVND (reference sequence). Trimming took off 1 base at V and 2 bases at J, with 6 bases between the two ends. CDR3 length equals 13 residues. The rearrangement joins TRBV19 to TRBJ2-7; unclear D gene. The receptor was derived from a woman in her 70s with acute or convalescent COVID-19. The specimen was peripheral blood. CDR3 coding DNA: TGTGCCAGTAGTATAGGTCTTACCTACGAGCAGTACTTC. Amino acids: CASSIGLTYEQYF.